This T cell receptor (beta chain) was recorded in a study of technical replicates of blood from a handful of donors. The repertoire was sequenced with immunoSEQ multiplex PCR; TCRdb's copy has only in-frame clones and lacks some. The sample yields around 80,000 clones, over 75% seen once. There are 13 residues in the CDR3. The germline gives CDR1 MNHEY, CDR2 SVGAGI. Trimming shortened V by 0 bases and J by 11 bases, and 13 bases separated the two germline ends. This TCR was recovered from a human donor in good health. V and J are TRBV6-5 and TRBJ1-1, with D perhaps matching TRBD1 (5 bases). Sequenced material: T cells isolated from PBMCs. CDR3 region: CASSYSAGRSAFF. CDR3 nucleotide sequence: TGTGCCAGCAGTTACTCTGCAGGGAGGTCGGCTTTCTTT.